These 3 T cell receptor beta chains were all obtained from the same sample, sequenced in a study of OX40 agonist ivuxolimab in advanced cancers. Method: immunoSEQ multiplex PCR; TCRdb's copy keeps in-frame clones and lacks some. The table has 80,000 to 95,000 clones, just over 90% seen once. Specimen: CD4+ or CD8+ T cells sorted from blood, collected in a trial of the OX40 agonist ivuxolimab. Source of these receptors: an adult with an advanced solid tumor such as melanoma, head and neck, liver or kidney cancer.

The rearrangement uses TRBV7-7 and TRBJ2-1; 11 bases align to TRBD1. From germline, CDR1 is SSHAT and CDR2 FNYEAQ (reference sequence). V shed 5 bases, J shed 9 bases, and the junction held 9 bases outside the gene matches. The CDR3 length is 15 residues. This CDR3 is CASSRGQGGSSEQFF. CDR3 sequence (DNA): TGTGCCAGCAGCCGGGGACAGGGGGGGTCAAGTGAGCAGTTCTTC.

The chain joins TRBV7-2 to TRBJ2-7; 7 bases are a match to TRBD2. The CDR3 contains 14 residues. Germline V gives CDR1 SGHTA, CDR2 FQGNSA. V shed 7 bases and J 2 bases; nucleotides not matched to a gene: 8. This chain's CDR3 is CASTPSGTTYEQYF. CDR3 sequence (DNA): TGTGCCAGCACCCCTAGCGGAACGACCTACGAGCAGTACTTC.

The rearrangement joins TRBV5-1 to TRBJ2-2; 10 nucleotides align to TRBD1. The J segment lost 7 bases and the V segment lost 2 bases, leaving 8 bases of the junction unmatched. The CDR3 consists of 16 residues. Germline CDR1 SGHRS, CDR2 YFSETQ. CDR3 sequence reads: CASSFRQGAPYGELFF. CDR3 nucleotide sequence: TGCGCCAGCAGCTTTAGACAGGGGGCGCCGTACGGGGAGCTGTTTTTT.